The 8 T cell receptor beta chains in this list originate from one sample, sequenced in a study of blood T cell repertoires in COVID-19. TCRdb's copy holds only in-frame clones and misses some; the assay was immunoSEQ multiplex PCR. There are just over 250,000 clones in the sample; more than 90% occur only once, and 2.5% to 3% lies in the top ten. The sequencing sample was made of peripheral blood. The receptors shown here come from a young adult with COVID-19, enrolled during active disease.

The V and J genes are TRBV6-2 or TRBV6-3 and TRBJ2-1; 8 nucleotides line up with TRBD1. J lost 5 bases, V lost 5 bases, and 8 bases had no gene match. CDR1 MNHEY and CDR2 SVGEGT come from the germline V gene. There are 15 residues in the CDR3. The CDR3 spells CASSNNLQGDNEQFF. The CDR3 DNA reads TGTGCCAGCAGTAACAACCTACAGGGGGACAATGAGCAGTTCTTC.

This chain links TRBV6-6 with TRBJ2-7, with 10 bases aligning to TRBD1. Germline CDR1 MNHNY, CDR2 SVGAGI (reference sequence). V lost 5 bases and J lost 4; bases outside the gene matches: 20. CDR3 size: 19 residues. CDR3 loop: CASSPGSPGGTGVLYEQYF. CDR3 nucleotide sequence: TGTGCCAGCAGTCCTGGATCTCCCGGAGGGACAGGGGTTTTATACGAGCAGTACTTC.

This clone has a handful of counts. This chain joins TRBV6-6 and TRBJ2-7; tentative D call: TRBD1 (6 bases). CDR3 length: 17 amino acids. CDR1 is MNHNY, CDR2 SVGAGI, per germline (reference sequence). The V end lost 5 bases, the J end lost 7 bases, and 27 bases lay between the germline ends. The CDR3 sequence is CASSPSDRSWRSGEQYF. The CDR3 DNA is TGTGCCAGCAGTCCCAGCGACAGGTCGTGGCGTTCGGGGGAGCAGTACTTC.

CDR3: CASSFSGSGREETQYF. The CDR3 DNA reads TGCGCCAGCAGCTTTAGCGGGAGTGGACGGGAGGAGACCCAGTACTTC. The chain joins TRBV4-1 to TRBJ2-5; 9 nucleotides agree with TRBD2. Trimming removed 5 bases from V and 5 bases from J; junction bases left unmatched: 12. There are 16 residues in the CDR3. Germline CDR1 reads MGHRA; CDR2 reads YSYEKL.

This clone appeared once. The chain couples TRBV7-2 to TRBJ2-7; 7 positions match TRBD2. Germline V gives CDR1 SGHTA, CDR2 FQGNSA. V lost 5 bases, J lost 3 bases, and 1 base stayed unmatched. This CDR3 has 12 amino acids. The CDR3 sequence: CASSPSGYEQYF. CDR3 in DNA: TGTGCCAGCAGCCCTAGCGGCTACGAGCAGTACTTC.

This rearrangement joins TRBV11-3 to TRBJ1-1; D perhaps matches TRBD1 (5 bases). Germline V CDR1 and CDR2: SGHNT, YENEEA. The CDR3 has 13 residues. The V and J ends lost 8 bases and 7 bases respectively, with 17 bases between them. CDR3 in DNA: TGTGCCAGCTCGAGACGGGGGGAGGGTGAAGCTTTCTTT. It yields the protein CASSRRGEGEAFF.

V gene TRBV13 combines with J gene TRBJ1-2; D is possibly TRBD1 (6 bases). The ends were cut back, 0 bases at V and 6 bases at J, with 11 bases in the middle. CDR3 length: 14 residues. Germline CDR1 PRHDT, CDR2 FYEKMQ (reference sequence). The chain's CDR3 is CASSLGQGSDGYTF. CDR3 bases: TGTGCCAGCAGCTTAGGACAGGGCAGCGATGGCTACACCTTC.

This chain joins TRBV11-2 and TRBJ1-3, with D possibly TRBD1 on 5 matching bases. V lost 5 bases, J lost 4 bases, and 15 bases lay in between. This CDR3 contains 15 residues. From germline, CDR1 is SGHAT and CDR2 FQNNGV. The CDR3 DNA reads as TGTGCCAGCAGCCCACCGGGACTTTTGGGAAACACCATATATTTT. This encodes CASSPPGLLGNTIYF. The full variable domain, with the rest looked up from reference TRBV11-2 and TRBJ1-3, is EAGVAQSPRYKIIEKRQSVAFWCNPISGHATLYWYQQILGQGPKLLIQFQNNGVVDDSQLPKDRFSAERLKGVDSTLKIQPAKLEDSAVYLCASSPPGLLGNTIYFGEGSWLTVV.